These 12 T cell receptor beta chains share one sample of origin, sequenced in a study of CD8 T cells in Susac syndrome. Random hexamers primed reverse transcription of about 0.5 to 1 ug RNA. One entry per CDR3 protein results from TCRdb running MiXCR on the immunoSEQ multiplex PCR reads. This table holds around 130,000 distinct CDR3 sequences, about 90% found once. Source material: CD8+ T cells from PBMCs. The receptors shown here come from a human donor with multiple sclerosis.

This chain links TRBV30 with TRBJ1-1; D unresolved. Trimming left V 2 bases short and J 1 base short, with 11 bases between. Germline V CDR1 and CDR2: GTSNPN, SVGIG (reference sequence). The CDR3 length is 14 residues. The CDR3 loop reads CAWSLGNQNTEAFF. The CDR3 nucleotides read TGTGCCTGGAGTCTAGGGAACCAGAACACTGAAGCTTTCTTT.

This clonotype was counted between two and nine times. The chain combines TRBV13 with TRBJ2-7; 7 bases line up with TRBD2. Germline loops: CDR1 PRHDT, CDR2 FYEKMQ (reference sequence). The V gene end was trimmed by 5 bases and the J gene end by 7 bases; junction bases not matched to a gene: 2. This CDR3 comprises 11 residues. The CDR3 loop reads CASSPGGEQYF. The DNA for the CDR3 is TGTGCCAGCAGCCCGGGGGGAGAGCAGTACTTC.

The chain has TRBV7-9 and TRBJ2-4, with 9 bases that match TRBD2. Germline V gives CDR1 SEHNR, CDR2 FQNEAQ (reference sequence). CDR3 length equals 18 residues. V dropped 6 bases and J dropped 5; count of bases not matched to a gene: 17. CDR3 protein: CASSGGISGSTKENIQYF. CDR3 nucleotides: TGTGCCAGCAGTGGGGGTATTAGCGGGAGTACCAAGGAAAACATTCAGTACTTC.

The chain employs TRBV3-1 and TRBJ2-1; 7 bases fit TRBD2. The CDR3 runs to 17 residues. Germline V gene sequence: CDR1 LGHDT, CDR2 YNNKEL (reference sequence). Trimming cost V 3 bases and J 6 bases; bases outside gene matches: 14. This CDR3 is CASSHPGAGDLLNEQFF. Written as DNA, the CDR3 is TGTGCCAGCAGCCACCCCGGCGCGGGAGATCTTCTCAATGAGCAGTTCTTC.

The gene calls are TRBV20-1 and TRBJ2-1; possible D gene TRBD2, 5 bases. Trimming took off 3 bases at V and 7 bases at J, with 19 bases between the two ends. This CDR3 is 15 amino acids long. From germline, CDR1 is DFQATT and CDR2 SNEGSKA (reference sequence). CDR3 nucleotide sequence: TGCAGTGCTAGGTTGGGTCTTCTCGGGAAGAATGAGCAGTTCTTC. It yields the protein CSARLGLLGKNEQFF.

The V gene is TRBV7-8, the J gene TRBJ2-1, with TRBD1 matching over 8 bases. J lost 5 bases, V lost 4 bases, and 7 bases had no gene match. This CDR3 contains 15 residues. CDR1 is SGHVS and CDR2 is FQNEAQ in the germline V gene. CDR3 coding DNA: TGTGCCAGCAGCTCTGACAGGGGCCTTGACAATGAGCAGTTCTTC. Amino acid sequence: CASSSDRGLDNEQFF. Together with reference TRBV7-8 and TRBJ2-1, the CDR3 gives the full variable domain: GAGVSQSPRYKVAKRGQDVALRCDPISGHVSLFWYQQALGQGPEFLTYFQNEAQLDKSGLPSDRFFAERPEGSVSTLKIQRTQQEDSAVYLCASSSDRGLDNEQFFGPGTRLTVL.

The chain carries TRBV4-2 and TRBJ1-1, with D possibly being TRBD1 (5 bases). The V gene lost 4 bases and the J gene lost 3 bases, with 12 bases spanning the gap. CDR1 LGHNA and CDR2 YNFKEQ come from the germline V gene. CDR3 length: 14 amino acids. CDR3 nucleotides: TGTGCCAGCAGCCCCTCCCAGGGTGACACTGAAGCTTTCTTT. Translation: CASSPSQGDTEAFF.

The CDR3 protein is CASSWTGYGNQPQHF. CDR3 sequence (DNA): TGTGCCAGCAGTTGGACAGGGTATGGCAATCAGCCCCAGCATTTT. V is TRBV12-3 or TRBV12-4 and J is TRBJ1-5; 8 bases are a match to TRBD1. Unmatched junction bases numbered 4, after V lost 4 bases and J lost 2 bases. The CDR3 has 15 residues.

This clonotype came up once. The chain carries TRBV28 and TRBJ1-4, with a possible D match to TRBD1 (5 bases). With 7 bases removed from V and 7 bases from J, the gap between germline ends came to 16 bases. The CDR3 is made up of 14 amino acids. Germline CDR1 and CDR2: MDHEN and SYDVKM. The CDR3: CASTGGPTGEKLFF. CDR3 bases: TGTGCCAGCACCGGGGGACCGACCGGTGAAAAACTGTTTTTT.

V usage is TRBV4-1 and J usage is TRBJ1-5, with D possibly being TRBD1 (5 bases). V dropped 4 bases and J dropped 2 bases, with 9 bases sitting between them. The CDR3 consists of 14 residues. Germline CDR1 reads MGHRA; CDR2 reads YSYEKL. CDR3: CASSPRDGNQPQHF. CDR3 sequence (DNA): TGCGCCAGCAGCCCCCGGGACGGCAATCAGCCCCAGCATTTT.

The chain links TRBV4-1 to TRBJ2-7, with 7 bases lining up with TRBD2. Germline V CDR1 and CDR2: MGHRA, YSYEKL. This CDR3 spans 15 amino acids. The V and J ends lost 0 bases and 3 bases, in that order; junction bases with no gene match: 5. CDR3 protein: CASSQDRSGNYEQYF. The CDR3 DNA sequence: TGCGCCAGCAGCCAAGACAGGAGCGGGAACTACGAGCAGTACTTC.

As DNA, the CDR3 is TGCAGTGCTAGAGGGGAACTAGCGGGTCGAACTAACTACAATGAGCAGTTCTTC. This sequence encodes CSARGELAGRTNYNEQFF. V is TRBV20-1 and J is TRBJ2-1, with TRBD2 matching 9 bases. This CDR3 region has 18 residues. CDR1 and CDR2 from the germline V gene are DFQATT and SNEGSKA (reference sequence). Losses at the gene ends were 1 base for V and 3 bases for J; bases not matched to a gene: 13.